This T cell receptor (beta chain) derives from a study of shared clonotypes between healthy human individuals. The length of the CDR3 is 17 residues. In germline, CDR1 is WNHNN, CDR2 SYGVQD (reference sequence). Between the trimmed V and J ends, which lost 2 bases and 2 bases, there was a span of 19 bases. Measured with immunoSEQ multiplex PCR; TCRdb has only the in-frame clones, and not every one. The data show under 200,000 clones, about 93% seen once. V gene TRBV10-1 combines with J gene TRBJ2-7; maybe TRBD2 (5 bases). The material sequenced was naive CD4+ T cells sorted from blood. Noted subset: CD45RA+ positively selected. The clonotype was recovered from a woman aged 30 to 39 in good health. The CDR3 sequence: CASSERGHDKRAYEQYF. The DNA of the CDR3 is TGCGCCAGCAGTGAGAGAGGGCACGACAAGAGGGCCTACGAGCAGTACTTC.